This T cell receptor (beta chain) was recovered during a study of blood T cell repertoires in COVID-19. Study background: Samples came from the United States, Italy and Spain, spanning acute and convalescent COVID-19. In each case, the material was cDNA or gDNA derived from T cells, B-cell-depleted T cells, or PBMCs.

Source study methods: By means of reference gene primer amplification, nucleated cell counts were estimated. The method was immunoSEQ multiplex PCR; TCRdb's version includes in-frame clones alone and lacks a portion of them. The D gene and trimming were derived from the DNA, and the V and J assignments and clone size from that table. The data hold fewer than 150,000 clones, with roughly four fifths observed a single time. The CDR3 is 14 amino acids. Germline V lookup: CDR1 KGHSH, CDR2 LQKENI. V gave up 2 bases and J gave up 1 base, with 5 bases separating them. J is TRBJ2-2 and V is TRBV18; D is unresolved. The sequence was obtained from a man aged 25 to 40 who had recovered from COVID-19. Sequencing was done on a sample of PBMCs or T cells enriched from blood (not recorded which). CDR3 residues: CASSPIRNTGELFF. The DNA for the CDR3 is TGTGCCAGCTCACCAATCCGGAACACCGGGGAGCTGTTTTTT.